Listed below are T cell receptor beta chains from one sample, sequenced in a study of T cell responses to AZD1222 COVID-19 vaccine. TCRdb's copy holds only in-frame clones and misses some; the assay was immunoSEQ multiplex PCR. This table has some 140,000 clones, 86% appearing once. Sequences were derived from peripheral blood, sampled on day 0 of MenACWY control vaccination. These receptors were obtained from an adult in good health. CDR3s include the opening cysteine and the closing phenylalanine or tryptophan. A D gene is named only where the DNA matches it firmly. For some rows the clone size is stated as once, few or many, or as a class when expanded; others skip it.

TRBJ1-1 . TRBV6-5 few CASSYSPRDEAFF TGTGCCAGCAGTTACTCGCCCCGAGATGAAGCTTTCTTT
TRBJ2-1 . TRBV5-1 . CASSSGGDNEQFF TGCGCCAGCAGCTCCGGCGGAGACAATGAGCAGTTCTTC
TRBJ2-2 TRBD1 TRBV10-3 once CATRGSRQGAGELFF TGTGCCACCAGGGGGAGCCGACAGGGGGCTGGGGAGCTGTTTTTT
TRBJ2-6 TRBD1 TRBV6-5 . CASSPGGVGANVLTF TGTGCCAGCAGTCCAGGGGGCGTTGGGGCCAACGTCCTGACTTTC
TRBJ1-6 . TRBV5-8 . CASSHTQHMNDSPLHF TGTGCCAGCAGCCACACTCAGCATATGAACGATTCACCCCTCCACTTT
TRBJ2-1 TRBD2 TRBV6-5 . CASTRDYSYNEQFF TGTGCCAGCACCCGGGACTACTCCTACAATGAGCAGTTCTTC
TRBJ2-7 TRBD1 TRBV19 . CASSPPRGTGAYEQYF TGTGCCAGTAGTCCCCCCCGTGGGACAGGGGCCTACGAGCAGTACTTC
TRBJ2-1 TRBD1 TRBV24-1 . CATSLPGQGNNEQFF TGTGCCACCAGTCTACCTGGACAGGGAAATAATGAGCAGTTCTTC
TRBJ1-2 TRBD1 TRBV2 few CASSEDRGDYGYTF TGTGCCAGCAGCGAGGACAGGGGGGACTATGGCTACACCTTC
TRBJ2-1 . TRBV12-3/TRBV12-4 . CASSQGYNEQFF TGTGCCAGCAGCCAGGGTTACAATGAGCAGTTCTTC
TRBJ1-4 . TRBV5-1 . CASSKDSPDEKLFF TGCGCCAGCAGCAAAGACTCCCCGGATGAAAAACTGTTTTTT
TRBJ2-5 TRBD1 TRBV11-2 . CASSPHGQAWEKTQYF TGTGCCAGCAGCCCTCACGGACAGGCTTGGGAAAAGACCCAGTACTTC
TRBJ2-1 . TRBV9 . CASSARGRTYNEQFF TGTGCCAGCAGCGCCAGGGGACGTACCTACAATGAGCAGTTCTTC
TRBJ2-7 TRBD2 TRBV4-3 . CASSQVTPSGRWKTYEQYF TGCGCCAGCAGCCAAGTAACCCCCAGCGGGAGATGGAAGACCTACGAGCAGTACTTC
TRBJ2-1 TRBD2 TRBV27 . CASSLALAGNEQFF TGTGCCAGCAGTTTGGCGCTAGCGGGAAATGAGCAGTTCTTC
TRBJ1-1 TRBD1 TRBV10-3 . CAISEVQGGAESAFF TGTGCCATCAGTGAGGTCCAAGGGGGCGCAGAATCGGCTTTCTTT
TRBJ1-1 TRBD1 TRBV27 . CASSPPDRVNTEAFF TGTGCCAGCAGCCCCCCGGACAGGGTGAACACTGAAGCTTTCTTT
TRBJ1-5 . TRBV24-1 . CATSQPQGLGNQPQHF TGTGCCACCAGCCAGCCTCAGGGTTTGGGCAATCAGCCCCAGCATTTT
TRBJ1-2 TRBD1 TRBV5-4 . CASSLIEGAESYTF TGTGCCAGCAGCTTGATTGAGGGGGCGGAAAGCTACACCTTC
TRBJ1-2 TRBD1 TRBV5-4 . CASSLDSTGGATGYTF TGTGCCAGCAGCTTGGATTCAACAGGGGGCGCGACTGGCTACACCTTC
TRBJ1-1 . TRBV5-4 . CASSRGTSLEAFF TGTGCCAGCAGCCGCGGGACAAGCCTTGAAGCTTTCTTT
TRBJ2-1 . TRBV9 . CASSVGDTYEQFF TGTGCCAGCAGCGTAGGGGACACCTATGAGCAGTTCTTC
TRBJ1-6 . TRBV4-2 . CASSQAPGADNSPLHF TGTGCCAGCAGCCAAGCGCCCGGGGCGGACAATTCACCCCTCCACTTT
TRBJ1-5 . TRBV24-1 . CATSGGGEGNGQPQHF TGTGCCACCAGTGGTGGGGGTGAGGGAAATGGTCAGCCCCAGCATTTT
TRBJ2-2 TRBD1 TRBV11-3 once CASSRGTGNTGELFF TGTGCCAGCAGCCGTGGGACAGGGAACACCGGGGAGCTGTTTTTT
TRBJ1-1 . TRBV10-3 . CAISPSGDTEAFF TGTGCCATCAGTCCCTCTGGCGACACTGAAGCTTTCTTT
TRBJ1-5 . TRBV7-9 few CASSLVGGRSAQPQHF TGTGCCAGCAGCCTAGTAGGGGGGAGGTCCGCACAGCCCCAGCATTTT
TRBJ1-2 . TRBV27 . CASSPLGTYGYTF TGTGCCAGCAGTCCCCTAGGGACCTATGGCTACACCTTC
TRBJ2-3 . TRBV27 . CASSYGHTDTQYF TGTGCCAGCAGTTACGGACACACAGATACGCAGTATTTT
TRBJ1-3 . TRBV5-6 . CASSLGGTSGNTIYF TGTGCCAGCAGCTTAGGCGGAACCTCTGGAAACACCATATATTTT
TRBJ1-6 TRBD1 TRBV11-2 few CASSNRDRNQLYNSPLHF TGTGCCAGCAGCAACCGGGACAGGAACCAACTCTATAATTCACCCCTCCACTTT
TRBJ2-1 TRBD1 TRBV7-9 . CASSTRMGQGANEQFF TGTGCCAGCAGCACCCGGATGGGACAGGGGGCCAATGAGCAGTTCTTC
TRBJ2-5 . TRBV4-1 . CASSQVGLPGETQYF TGCGCCAGCAGCCAAGTCGGACTACCAGGGGAGACCCAGTACTTC
TRBJ2-2 . TRBV5-1 . CASSFLGGAPGELFF TGCGCCAGCAGCTTTTTGGGGGGCGCGCCCGGGGAGCTGTTTTTT
TRBJ1-4 TRBD1 TRBV25-1 . CASSRFRQGANEKLFF TGTGCCAGCAGTCGTTTCAGACAGGGGGCTAATGAAAAACTGTTTTTT
TRBJ2-1 . TRBV15 . CATSRQGVGLYNEQFF TGTGCCACCAGCAGACAGGGAGTGGGGCTTTACAATGAGCAGTTCTTC
TRBJ1-2 . TRBV28 few CASSFPVSGSYTF TGTGCCAGCAGTTTTCCCGTTTCGGGGAGCTACACCTTC
TRBJ1-1 . TRBV14 . CASSPFEGPMNTEAFF TGTGCCAGCAGCCCATTTGAGGGGCCCATGAACACTGAAGCTTTCTTT
TRBJ1-1 . TRBV7-9 . CASSFVGAGAIDTEAFF TGTGCCAGCAGCTTTGTGGGTGCAGGGGCAATAGACACTGAAGCTTTCTTT
TRBJ2-3 . TRBV7-3 . CASSSRDRDTQYF TGTGCCAGCAGCTCCCGGGATCGGGATACGCAGTATTTT
TRBJ2-1 TRBD2 TRBV5-1 . CASRLAGYNEQFF TGCGCCAGCAGACTAGCGGGGTACAATGAGCAGTTCTTC
TRBJ1-2 TRBD1 TRBV9 many CASSVSKTGGVSYGYTF TGTGCCAGCAGCGTATCCAAGACAGGGGGCGTAAGCTATGGCTACACCTTC
TRBJ2-7 TRBD1 TRBV30 . CAWSWDRGEQYF TGTGCCTGGAGTTGGGACAGGGGCGAGCAGTACTTC
TRBJ2-7 . TRBV18 . CASSPPGSRYEQYF TGTGCCAGCTCACCACCCGGGTCGAGGTACGAGCAGTACTTC
TRBJ1-2 . TRBV7-6 . CASSPSVYGRDSYNYGYTF TGTGCCAGCAGCCCTAGCGTTTATGGCCGGGACTCGTATAACTATGGCTACACCTTC
TRBJ2-2 . TRBV2 . CASSGIVPTGELFF TGTGCCAGCAGTGGAATTGTACCGACCGGGGAGCTGTTTTTT